The T cell receptor (beta chain) under discussion was sequenced for a study of shared clonotypes between healthy human individuals. The protocol was immunoSEQ multiplex PCR, while the TCRdb copy is restricted to in-frame clones and leaves out a portion. The data show a few million clones, 85% to 95% seen once. Trimming cost V 2 bases and J 3 bases, with 5 bases left between them. This CDR3 comprises 14 residues. Per the germline V gene, CDR1 is SEHNR and CDR2 is FQNEAQ (reference sequence). This receptor was identified in a man aged 18 to 29 in good health. This chain joins TRBV7-9 and TRBJ1-6; the D is unclear. The material sequenced was naive CD4+ T cells sorted from blood. As for subset: CD45RA+ positively selected. The CDR3 sequence: CASSLSIYNSPLHF. CDR3 in DNA: TGTGCCAGCAGCTTAAGTATCTATAATTCACCCCTCCACTTT.